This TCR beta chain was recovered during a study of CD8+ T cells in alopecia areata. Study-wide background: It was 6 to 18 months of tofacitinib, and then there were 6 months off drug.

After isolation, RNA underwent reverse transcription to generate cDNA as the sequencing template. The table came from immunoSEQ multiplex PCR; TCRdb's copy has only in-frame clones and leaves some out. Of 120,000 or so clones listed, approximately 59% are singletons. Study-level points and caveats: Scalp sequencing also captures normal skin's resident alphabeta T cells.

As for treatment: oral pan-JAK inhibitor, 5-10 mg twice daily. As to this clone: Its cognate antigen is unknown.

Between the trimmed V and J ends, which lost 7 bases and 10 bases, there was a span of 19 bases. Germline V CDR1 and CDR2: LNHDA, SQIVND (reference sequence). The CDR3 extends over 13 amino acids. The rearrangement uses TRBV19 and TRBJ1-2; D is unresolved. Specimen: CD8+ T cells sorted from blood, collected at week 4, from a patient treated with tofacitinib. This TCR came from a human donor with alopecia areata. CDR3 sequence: CASTLRPASPYTF. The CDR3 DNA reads TGTGCCAGTACCCTACGGCCCGCCAGTCCCTACACCTTC.